The 8 T cell receptor beta chains below all came from one sample that was sequenced in a study of T cells after yellow fever vaccination. In TCRdb, the 5' RACE reads were re-called with MiXCR into one record per CDR3 protein. The sample lists 150,000 to 200,000 distinct CDR3 sequences, 11% occurring once. The sequencing used CD8+ T cells sorted from PBMCs, collected 15 days after the yellow fever booster vaccination. Receptor source: a man aged 18-30 years who received the YFV17D yellow fever vaccine.

The chain has TRBV6-6 and TRBJ2-1, with TRBD1 matching over 8 bases. CDR3 length equals 14 residues. Germline loops: CDR1 MNHNY, CDR2 SVGAGI (reference sequence). J lost 10 bases, V lost 0 bases, and 5 bases had no gene match. The CDR3 here is CASSYSSGGAEQFF. The CDR3 DNA reads TGTGCCAGCAGTTACTCATCAGGGGGCGCAGAGCAGTTCTTC.

V and J are TRBV30 and TRBJ2-7; a possible D gene is TRBD1 (6 bases). CDR1 is GTSNPN, CDR2 SVGIG, per germline (reference sequence). The CDR3 spans 11 residues. CDR3 amino acids: CAAGTSHEQYF. For the CDR3, the DNA is TGTGCTGCCGGGACATCCCACGAGCAGTACTTC.

This chain joins TRBV14 and TRBJ1-2; D not certain. The ends were cut back, 4 bases at V and 0 bases at J, with 12 bases in the middle. The CDR3 has 15 amino acids. Looked up from germline, CDR1 is SGHDN and CDR2 is FVKESK. CDR3 sequence: CASSPSSGSNYGYTF. The CDR3 DNA sequence: TGTGCCAGCAGCCCTTCCAGCGGGTCTAACTATGGCTACACCTTC.

The chain employs TRBV10-1 and TRBJ2-1; 10 bases line up with TRBD2. CDR3 length: 13 residues. With V trimmed by 2 bases and J by 12 bases, 4 bases remained unmatched. Germline assignment: CDR1 WNHNN and CDR2 SYGVQD (reference sequence). CDR3 DNA sequence: TGCGCCAGCAGTGAGGTGACTAGCGGGTCGCAGTTCTTC. Protein sequence: CASSEVTSGSQFF.

V usage is TRBV6-2 or TRBV6-3 and J usage is TRBJ2-3; a weak D match, TRBD2 (7 bases). This CDR3 contains 16 residues. The germline gives CDR1 MNHEY, CDR2 SVGEGT. Trimming pared 2 bases from V and 9 bases from J, leaving 21 bases between. Written as DNA, the CDR3 is TGTGCCAGCAGTTACGGGGCGGGGGCCCGTCAAGGAACGCAGTATTTT. Translated, it gives CASSYGAGARQGTQYF.

V usage is TRBV24-1 and J usage is TRBJ2-1; TRBD2 might be the D (5 bases). V shed 9 bases and J shed 0 bases, with 8 bases lying between them. Germline V CDR1 and CDR2: KGHDR, SFDVKD. The CDR3 runs to 13 residues. In DNA, the CDR3 is TGTGCCACCGCTAGCAGCTCCTACAATGAGCAGTTCTTC. Translation: CATASSSYNEQFF.

The chain employs TRBV12-3 or TRBV12-4 and TRBJ1-2, with TRBD1 as a possible D gene (5 bases). The V and J ends lost 3 bases and 2 bases respectively, with 7 bases between them. The CDR3 loop spans 13 amino acids. In nucleotides, the CDR3 is TGTGCCAGCAGTTTTAGACAGAACTATGGCTACACCTTC. The encoded protein is CASSFRQNYGYTF.

The chain couples TRBV7-9 to TRBJ1-1; the D is unclear. Trimming took 3 bases from V and 1 from J, leaving 6 bases between them. CDR1 and CDR2 (germline): SEHNR, FQNEAQ (reference sequence). The CDR3 totals 13 residues. The CDR3 sequence: CASSFLTNTEAFF. The CDR3 nucleotides are TGTGCCAGCAGCTTCCTCACGAACACTGAAGCTTTCTTT.